In its sample, the clone carrying this T cell receptor beta chain was seen once. Germline V gene sequence: CDR1 SEHNR, CDR2 FQNEAQ (reference sequence). The CDR3 sequence is 14 residues long. Trimming took 1 base from V and 8 from J, leaving 12 bases between them. The source of the sample is a study of technical replicates of blood from several donors. Using immunoSEQ multiplex PCR, the repertoire was profiled, and TCRdb retains in-frame clones only, with some absent. The top ten clones hold less than 6.5% of a sample with approximately 60,000 clones, approximately 86% of them seen once. This chain connects TRBV7-9 to TRBJ2-1; tentative D call: TRBD2 (6 bases). Sequenced input: PBMCs. The receptor's source is a human donor in good health. Some clones in this sample may be carry-over from other donors' samples. CDR3 sequence: CASSLGASADEQFF. DNA for the CDR3: TGTGCCAGCAGCTTAGGAGCTAGCGCCGATGAGCAGTTCTTC.